The 29 T cell receptor beta chains reported below all come from one sample, sequenced in a study of cytotoxic CD8 clonotypes in ibrutinib-treated CLL. Profiled with immunoSEQ multiplex PCR; TCRdb holds only in-frame clones, not every one. The data contain approximately 45,000 clones, 69% of them singletons. The sample here was PBMCs, taken after 12 months of ibrutinib treatment. The receptors originated from a human donor with chronic lymphocytic leukemia.

This clone came up once. This sequence joins TRBV7-8 and TRBJ1-1; TRBD1 is a possible D gene (6 bases). Germline CDR1 reads SGHVS; CDR2 reads FQNEAQ. Deletions cut 2 bases from V and 5 bases from J, with 15 bases between. The CDR3 extends over 15 amino acids. The CDR3 DNA reads TGTGCCAGCAGCTTACGTCAGGGGAGGTGGACTGAAGCTTTCTTT. As protein: CASSLRQGRWTEAFF.

This rearrangement joins TRBV27 to TRBJ2-1; either TRBD1 or TRBD2 may supply D (5 bases each). Germline V lookup: CDR1 MNHEY, CDR2 SMNVEV (reference sequence). Between the trimmed V and J ends, which lost 5 bases and 5 bases, there was a span of 19 bases. This CDR3 contains 16 residues. This CDR3 reads CASSPGAALGDNEQFF. In nucleotides, the CDR3 is TGTGCCAGCAGTCCCGGGGCAGCCTTAGGGGACAATGAGCAGTTCTTC.

This clone was seen a few times. This chain connects TRBV4-1 to TRBJ1-2, with D tentatively TRBD1 (5 bases). Germline CDR1 and CDR2: MGHRA and YSYEKL. V lost 2 bases and J lost 2, with 21 bases in between. The CDR3 loop spans 18 amino acids. The CDR3 protein is CASSQMETRQGRNYGYTF. Written as DNA, the CDR3 is TGCGCCAGCAGCCAAATGGAGACCCGGCAGGGCCGGAACTATGGCTACACCTTC.

This chain joins TRBV6-6 and TRBJ2-7, with a tentative D call TRBD1 (5 bases). V shed 6 bases and J shed 6 bases, with 12 bases lying between them. The germline V gene encodes CDR1 MNHNY and CDR2 SVGAGI (reference sequence). The CDR3 has 12 residues. The CDR3 protein is CASSSLRGEQYF. The CDR3 DNA follows: TGTGCCAGCAGCTCCCTTAGGGGCGAGCAGTACTTC.

The chain recombines TRBV12-5 with TRBJ1-6, with D unclear. V was trimmed by 2 bases and J by 6 bases, leaving 17 bases between them. Looked up from germline, CDR1 is LGHNT and CDR2 is FRNRAP. The CDR3 loop spans 17 amino acids. The CDR3 region has the DNA TGTGCTAGTGGTTTGTCTCCCGGCGACGGTATTAATTCACCCCTCCACTTT. It yields the protein CASGLSPGDGINSPLHF.

The genes are TRBV7-2 and TRBJ1-6; TRBD1 aligns across 7 bases. V was pared by 2 bases and J by 6 bases, with 10 bases of the junction left unmatched. Germline CDR1 and CDR2: SGHTA and FQGNSA. This CDR3 region has 17 residues. The CDR3, as DNA: TGTGCCAGCAGCTTATTAGGGGGCGCCGGGATTAATTCACCCCTCCACTTT. Its translation: CASSLLGGAGINSPLHF.

This chain joins TRBV28 and TRBJ2-7, with TRBD2 identical over 9 bases. The germline gives CDR1 MDHEN, CDR2 SYDVKM. The CDR3 loop spans 17 amino acids. The junction had 15 bases not matched to a gene; V was cut back by 7 bases and J by 2 bases. CDR3 in amino acids: CASNLGLRASGTYEQYF. The DNA for the CDR3 is TGTGCCAGCAATTTGGGATTGAGGGCTAGCGGGACCTACGAGCAGTACTTC.

This rearrangement joins TRBV7-2 to TRBJ2-7; D remains ambiguous. V dropped 3 bases and J dropped 0 bases, with 12 bases sitting between them. The CDR3 covers 15 residues. The germline CDR1 and CDR2 sequences are SGHTA and FQGNSA. CDR3 coding DNA: TGTGCCAGCAGCTTGGACCGCTTGAGCTCCTACGAGCAGTACTTC. It yields the protein CASSLDRLSSYEQYF.

The rearrangement joins TRBV19 to TRBJ2-1, with D perhaps matching TRBD2 (5 bases). The CDR3 is made up of 15 amino acids. The V end lost 3 bases, the J end lost 5 bases, and 14 bases lay between the germline ends. Looked up from germline, CDR1 is LNHDA and CDR2 is SQIVND (reference sequence). CDR3 protein: CASSIGELRHNEQFF. The CDR3 DNA reads as TGTGCCAGTAGTATTGGGGAGCTCCGCCACAATGAGCAGTTCTTC.

This clone was counted a few times. V and J are TRBV19 and TRBJ1-6, with a weak D call TRBD1 (5 bases). The CDR3 has 15 residues. Germline V gene lookup returns CDR1 LNHDA and CDR2 SQIVND (reference sequence). V lost 3 bases, J lost 10 bases, and 16 bases lay in between. CDR3 nucleotide sequence: TGTGCCAGTAGTATGGGGCAGCCAGTTGGATCACCCCTCCACTTT. Its protein product is CASSMGQPVGSPLHF.

The gene calls are TRBV18 and TRBJ1-4; D is perhaps TRBD1 (5 bases). V shed 3 bases and J shed 8 bases, with 13 bases lying between them. This CDR3 spans 14 amino acids. Germline V CDR1 and CDR2: KGHSH, LQKENI. CDR3 DNA: TGTGCCAGCTCACCCTCAGGGCGTCCGGAAAAACTGTTTTTT. Encoded protein: CASSPSGRPEKLFF.

This chain uses TRBV18 with TRBJ1-2; the match to TRBD1 covers 8 bases. Unmatched junction bases numbered 1, after V lost 3 bases and J lost 4 bases. Looked up from germline, CDR1 is KGHSH and CDR2 is LQKENI. The CDR3 is 13 residues long. CDR3 nucleotide sequence: TGTGCCAGCTCACCGGACAGGGTCTATGGCTACACCTTC. This sequence encodes CASSPDRVYGYTF.

This sequence joins TRBV6-5 and TRBJ2-3; D not resolved. The germline V gene has CDR1 MNHEY and CDR2 SVGAGI. V dropped 0 bases and J dropped 1 base, with 5 bases sitting between them. The length of the CDR3 is 14 residues. In nucleotides, the CDR3 is TGTGCCAGCAGTTACTCGGAAGGCACAGATACGCAGTATTTT. This sequence encodes CASSYSEGTDTQYF.

This clone appeared a few times. The rearrangement joins TRBV11-1 to TRBJ1-1; 7 positions match TRBD1. Per the germline V gene, CDR1 is SGHAT and CDR2 is FQDESV (reference sequence). V trimming: 6 bases; J trimming: 3 bases; junction bases outside the gene matches: 7. This CDR3 has 14 amino acids. This chain's CDR3 is CASSEMQGDTEAFF. In DNA form, the CDR3 reads TGTGCCAGCAGTGAAATGCAGGGGGACACTGAAGCTTTCTTT.

The chain carries TRBV28 and TRBJ2-7; D not certain. The CDR3 is 11 residues long. The V end was cut by 6 bases, the J end by 2 bases, with 5 bases between. Per germline, CDR1 MDHEN and CDR2 SYDVKM. CDR3 nucleotides: TGTGCCAGCAGACTGGCCTACGAGCAGTACTTC. As protein: CASRLAYEQYF.

V and J are TRBV7-9 and TRBJ2-3, with D perhaps given as TRBD1 or TRBD2 (5 bases each). Trimming pared 2 bases from V and 1 base from J, leaving 10 bases between. This CDR3 is built from 15 residues. CDR1 is SEHNR and CDR2 is FQNEAQ in the germline V gene (reference sequence). CDR3 in amino acids: CASSLRQGRTDTQYF. DNA of the CDR3: TGTGCCAGCAGCTTAAGGCAGGGACGCACAGATACGCAGTATTTT.

This clone has more than one count but fewer than ten. The chain is built from TRBV11-1 and TRBJ2-3; 8 bases are shared with TRBD2. Trimming at V came to 4 bases and at J to 6 bases, leaving 6 bases not matched to a gene. CDR3 size: 14 residues. Germline V gives CDR1 SGHAT, CDR2 FQDESV (reference sequence). The CDR3 coding sequence is TGTGCCAGCAGCTCCGGGACTAGTTCGGATACGCAGTATTTT. Amino acids: CASSSGTSSDTQYF.

CDR3 nucleotides: TGTGCCAGCAGTTACGTCGGGGGGGGCCATGGGGATACGCAGTATTTT. Amino acid sequence: CASSYVGGGHGDTQYF. The chain employs TRBV6-6 and TRBJ2-3; 8 nucleotides agree with TRBD2. The CDR3 runs to 16 residues. The junction had 10 bases not matched to a gene; V was cut back by 2 bases and J by 6 bases. The V gene's germline CDR1 is MNHNY and CDR2 SVGAGI (reference sequence).

The rearrangement joins TRBV18 to TRBJ1-1; the match to TRBD1 covers 7 bases. CDR3 length: 14 amino acids. Per germline, CDR1 KGHSH and CDR2 LQKENI. The ends lost 5 bases at V and 1 base at J; junction bases unmatched: 4. The DNA for the CDR3 is TGTGCCAGCTCAAACAGGGGAGAGAACACTGAAGCTTTCTTT. Translating it yields CASSNRGENTEAFF. The variable domain in full, with the rest retrieved from reference TRBV18 and TRBJ1-1, is NAGVMQNPRHLVRRRGQEARLRCSPMKGHSHVYWYRQLPEEGLKFMVYLQKENIIDESGMPKERFSAEFPKEGPSILRIQQVVRGDSAAYFCASSNRGENTEAFFGQGTRLTVV.

This clone was detected only once. This chain connects TRBV29-1 to TRBJ2-5; TRBD1 aligns across 7 bases. The junction had 6 bases not matched to a gene; V was cut back by 3 bases and J by 2 bases. The germline gives CDR1 SQVTM, CDR2 ANQGSEA. There are 14 residues in the CDR3. CDR3 in DNA: TGCAGCGTTGACCCGGGACAGCCTCAAGAGACCCAGTACTTC. This gives the protein CSVDPGQPQETQYF.

This chain links TRBV4-1 with TRBJ2-7; D may be TRBD1 (5 bases). This CDR3 comprises 12 residues. V dropped 2 bases and J dropped 5 bases, with 7 bases sitting between them. CDR1 and CDR2 from the germline V gene are MGHRA and YSYEKL. This chain's CDR3 is CASSQQGNEQYF. In DNA, the CDR3 is TGCGCCAGCAGCCAACAGGGAAACGAGCAGTACTTC.

This clone showed up just a few times. The gene calls are TRBV6-4 and TRBJ2-1; possible D gene TRBD1, 7 bases. Per the germline V gene, CDR1 is MRHNA and CDR2 is SNTAGT. V was shortened by 2 bases and J by 7 bases, with 12 bases between the two germline ends. The CDR3 contains 14 residues. The CDR3 loop reads CASSDVQGGNEQFF. In DNA form, the CDR3 reads TGTGCCAGCAGTGACGTCCAGGGGGGTAATGAGCAGTTCTTC.

The chain recombines TRBV7-8 with TRBJ2-5; 11 bases map to TRBD2. With V trimmed by 1 base and J by 4 bases, 8 bases remained unmatched. Germline V gives CDR1 SGHVS, CDR2 FQNEAQ. The CDR3 has 17 residues. The CDR3 here is CASSLGVGLAGGETQYF. The DNA of the CDR3 is TGTGCCAGCAGCTTAGGAGTCGGGCTAGCGGGGGGAGAGACCCAGTACTTC.

The count of this clone is one. The J gene is TRBJ2-2, the V gene TRBV9, with TRBD1 matching 8 bases. J was trimmed by 0 bases and V by 2 bases; bases with no gene match: 3. Germline V gene sequence: CDR1 SGDLS, CDR2 YYNGEE. This CDR3 region has 16 residues. The CDR3 reads CASSVTTGANTGELFF. The CDR3 nucleotides are TGTGCCAGCAGCGTTACGACAGGGGCGAACACCGGGGAGCTGTTTTTT.

The J gene is TRBJ1-5, the V gene TRBV15, with D tentatively TRBD1 (6 bases). Germline V gene data show CDR1 as LNHNV and CDR2 as YYDKDF (reference sequence). The V gene lost 5 bases and the J gene lost 3 bases, with 14 bases spanning the gap. The CDR3 covers 15 residues. The CDR3 loop reads CATSLQTGSNQPQHF. The CDR3 DNA sequence: TGTGCCACCAGCCTGCAGACAGGTTCCAATCAGCCCCAGCATTTT. Variable domain in full (rest from reference TRBV15 and TRBJ1-5): DAMVIQNPRYQVTQFGKPVTLSCSQTLNHNVMYWYQQKSSQAPKLLFHYYDKDFNNEADTPDNFQSRRPNTSFCFLDIRSPGLGDTAMYLCATSLQTGSNQPQHFGDGTRLSIL.

This clone was found once. The rearrangement uses TRBV11-2 and TRBJ1-1; D uncertain. V dropped 1 base and J dropped 1 base, with 10 bases sitting between them. Germline CDR1 and CDR2: SGHAT and FQNNGV. CDR3 length equals 15 residues. The CDR3 spells CASSLVAGQNTEAFF. As DNA, the CDR3 is TGTGCCAGCAGCTTAGTTGCAGGCCAGAACACTGAAGCTTTCTTT.

J is TRBJ1-5 and V is TRBV19; D is unclear. The V gene's germline CDR1 is LNHDA and CDR2 SQIVND (reference sequence). This CDR3 is 16 amino acids long. The V gene lost 6 bases and the J gene lost 1 base, with 16 bases spanning the gap. DNA of the CDR3: TGTGCCAGTAGGACCGGGCCTAACCCGAGCAATCAGCCCCAGCATTTT. Its protein is CASRTGPNPSNQPQHF.

By share of the sample, this clone is medium-sized. The chain links TRBV7-8 to TRBJ1-5; D gene uncertain. Trimming cost V 1 base and J 0 bases, with 10 bases left between them. Per the germline V gene, CDR1 is SGHVS and CDR2 is FQNEAQ. CDR3 length: 16 residues. CDR3 coding DNA: TGTGCCAGCAGCTTAGGGGCACAATATAGCAATCAGCCCCAGCATTTT. Translated, it gives CASSLGAQYSNQPQHF.

This clone was seen a handful of times. This chain uses TRBV18 with TRBJ1-2; 9 nucleotides agree with TRBD1. The CDR3 is 13 amino acids. V lost 3 bases to trimming and J lost 8 bases; unmatched junction nucleotides: 4. The germline gives CDR1 KGHSH, CDR2 LQKENI. CDR3 DNA: TGTGCCAGCTCACCGGACAGGGGTGAGGGCTACACCTTC. It translates to CASSPDRGEGYTF.